Listed below are T cell receptor beta chains from one sample, sequenced in a study of T cells after posttransplantation cyclophosphamide. Clones were read by immunoSEQ multiplex PCR, and TCRdb kept only the in-frame ones, dropping some. The repertoire holds 4,000 to 6,000 clones, with approximately 57% as singletons. The sample taken for sequencing was memory CD8+ T cells sorted from blood. These receptors originate from a woman aged 60-75 years in good health, CMV-negative, and a related stem cell transplant donor. The CDR3 runs from the conserved cysteine through the conserved F or W. The D gene is left open where the match is weak. Only some rows state a clone size, as once, few, many or a class for expanded clones.

j_call v_call d_call clone_size cdr3_length cdr3_aa cdr3_nt
TRBJ2-3 TRBV9 TRBD2 once 16 CASSPGLAGVTDTQYF TGTGCCAGCAGCCCAGGACTAGCGGGGGTTACAGATACGCAGTATTTT
TRBJ2-5 TRBV30 - - 11 CAWSTAGEQYF TGTGCCTGGAGCACGGCCGGGGAGCAGTACTTC
TRBJ2-1 TRBV7-9 - - 14 CASSSLRQAHEQFF TGTGCCAGCAGCTCTCTGAGACAGGCCCATGAGCAGTTCTTC
TRBJ1-3 TRBV6-6 - - 15 CASRSIGGAGNTIYF TGTGCCAGCAGATCCATAGGGGGAGCCGGAAACACCATATATTTT
TRBJ1-1 TRBV5-1 - - 15 CASSFRRAGGFEAFF TGCGCCAGCAGCTTTCGCAGAGCTGGGGGCTTTGAAGCTTTCTTT
TRBJ2-1 TRBV7-2 - - 20 CASSLASGGQGLQADNEQFF TGTGCCAGCAGCTTAGCGAGCGGGGGACAGGGTCTTCAGGCAGACAATGAGCAGTTCTTC
TRBJ1-2 TRBV28 TRBD1 - 14 CASSEGQGGYGYTF TGTGCCAGCAGTGAGGGACAGGGAGGGTATGGCTACACCTTC
TRBJ1-2 TRBV13 - few 14 CASSLGTGDYGYTF TGTGCCAGCAGCTTAGGGACAGGCGACTATGGCTACACCTTC
TRBJ1-1 TRBV10-3 - medium-sized 12 CAISEGGTEAFF TGTGCCATCAGTGAAGGGGGCACTGAAGCTTTCTTT
TRBJ1-6 TRBV4-3 TRBD1 - 17 CASSQDTRDRFYSPLHF TGCGCCAGCAGCCAAGATACCCGGGACAGGTTCTATTCACCCCTCCACTTT
TRBJ2-7 TRBV5-1 - - 17 CASSKTGPKTSSYEQYF TGCGCCAGCAGCAAGACAGGACCGAAAACTAGCTCCTACGAGCAGTACTTC
TRBJ2-3 TRBV4-1 TRBD2 - 15 CASSQVAGTTDTQYF TGCGCCAGCAGCCAGGTAGCGGGAACCACAGATACGCAGTATTTT
TRBJ2-2 TRBV4-3 - - 16 CASSQVVQAYTGELFF TGCGCCAGCAGCCAAGTAGTCCAGGCCTACACCGGGGAGCTGTTTTTT
TRBJ2-2 TRBV6-4 - few 16 CASSDSASTNTGELFF TGTGCCAGCAGTGACTCTGCTTCTACTAACACCGGGGAGCTGTTTTTT
TRBJ2-2 TRBV5-1 TRBD1 - 15 CASSSRDRPTGELFF TGCGCCAGCAGCTCCCGGGACAGGCCCACCGGGGAGCTGTTTTTT
TRBJ2-7 TRBV4-2 - few 14 CASSQIPGTYEQYF TGTGCCAGCAGCCAAATCCCGGGAACCTACGAGCAGTACTTC
TRBJ2-7 TRBV6-5 - - 13 CASSYDRSYEQYF TGTGCCAGCAGTTACGACCGGAGCTACGAGCAGTACTTC
TRBJ1-2 TRBV9 TRBD1 - 16 CASSVGSGTGGFGYTF TGTGCCAGCAGCGTAGGATCCGGGACAGGGGGCTTTGGCTACACCTTC
TRBJ2-3 TRBV27 TRBD1 once 13 CAKDRGGPETQYF TGTGCCAAGGACAGGGGGGGACCAGAGACGCAGTATTTT
TRBJ2-1 TRBV6-6 - few 13 CASSYSSGNEQFF TGTGCCAGCAGTTACTCGTCGGGCAATGAGCAGTTCTTC
TRBJ2-2 TRBV7-6 - once 14 CASSPDGGAGELFF TGTGCCAGCAGCCCAGACGGGGGAGCCGGGGAGCTGTTTTTT
TRBJ2-1 TRBV5-4 TRBD2 few 17 CASSQQYRGGAYNEQFF TGTGCCAGCAGCCAACAATATCGCGGGGGGGCCTACAATGAGCAGTTCTTC
TRBJ2-1 TRBV2 TRBD2 few 16 CASSGRGTSGSGEQFF TGTGCCAGCAGTGGAAGGGGGACTAGCGGGAGTGGTGAGCAGTTCTTC
TRBJ1-5 TRBV7-2 - - 12 CASSLGGVPQHF TGTGCCAGCAGCTTGGGGGGAGTCCCCCAGCATTTT
TRBJ2-3 TRBV30 - - 14 CAWSVYEDFDTQYF TGTGCCTGGAGTGTGTACGAGGATTTCGATACGCAGTATTTT
TRBJ1-5 TRBV19 TRBD1 once 15 CASSIWTGSNQPQHF TGTGCCAGTAGTATTTGGACAGGTAGCAATCAGCCCCAGCATTTT
TRBJ1-6 TRBV7-9 - few 16 CASSSGRGSGNSPLHF TGTGCCAGCAGCTCCGGCAGGGGATCTGGGAATTCACCCCTCCACTTT
TRBJ2-1 TRBV10-1 TRBD2 once 15 CASSDSGGNFNEQFF TGCGCCAGCAGTGACAGCGGGGGGAACTTCAATGAGCAGTTCTTC
TRBJ2-2 TRBV19 TRBD2 medium-sized 13 CASRQGLAGELFF TGTGCCAGTAGGCAAGGACTAGCCGGGGAGCTGTTTTTT